The sequence of this T cell receptor (beta chain) was determined in a study of T cell changes during pregnancy in multiple sclerosis (dated by TCRdb to the late 2010s). About the investigation overall: The study looked at changes in the T cell repertoire across pregnancy in women with multiple sclerosis.

Library method: the immunoSEQ multiplex PCR assay. TCRdb's version of the immuneACCESS table is confined to in-frame rearrangements and falls short of the full clone set. An unresolved V gene accounts for under half of the shortfall where checked; the remainder is of unknown origin. The sample table contains about 55,000 clones; only one count was recorded for 94% of them. The top ten hold 3.5% of the sample. About this clone: The antigen it binds to is not known. No much larger clone is present one base from it, and per-base qualities are unavailable.

CDR1 and CDR2, per the germline V gene, are SGHRS and YFSETQ. V is trimmed back by 7 bases and J by 5 bases, and the junction contains 17 bases that no gene match accounts for. The CDR3 runs 16 residues from the cysteine to the phenylalanine. Kept here is only the CDR3 DNA, which spans 48 bases and is read in frame from base 1. Recombination linked TRBV5-1 to TRBJ2-7; 8 bases in the junction line up with TRBD1. The origin of this receptor is a female donor with multiple sclerosis, enrolled in a pregnancy study. The sample here was CD8+ T cells from peripheral blood mononuclear cells, taken in the third trimester of pregnancy. The CDR3 in this case is CASRIQTGTGGNEQYF. The DNA is TGCGCCAGCCGCATTCAAACCGGGACAGGAGGAAACGAGCAGTACTTC.